This is a list of T cell receptor beta chains from one sample in a study of CD8+ T cells in alopecia areata. Sequencing was performed with immunoSEQ multiplex PCR; in TCRdb, only in-frame clones are kept and a portion is missing. This repertoire shows about 220,000 clones, under 75% found once; its top ten account for about 1.6%. This sample comprised CD4+ T cells sorted from blood, obtained at week 4, from a patient treated with tofacitinib. These receptors were obtained from a human donor with alopecia areata. Each CDR3 is given without its conserved first and last residue. Rows give clone size only sometimes, using once, few, many, or a class for an expanded clone.

. TRBV18 ASSPLRGLDTQY
. TRBV27 ASQGGSNQPQH
few TRBV7-2 ASSWLAGGSGNEQF
. TRBV6-6 ASRQGGSGGYT
few TRBV7-8 ASSLAGVSNQPQH
few TRBV2 ASSGGGYNEQF
. TRBV30 AWSVQGGRQF
. TRBV7-2 ASSSQGRYGYT
. TRBV9 ASSVASGAPGDTQY
. TRBV7-2 AIGGRGGNSPLH
few TRBV7-3 ASSSPGGNVLT
few TRBV7-3 ASSLARVSTDTQY
. TRBV11-2 ASSLGGQGGDTQY
. TRBV11-2 ASSLVGSYGYT
many TRBV25-1 ASSFNTEAF
. TRBV9 ASSVEQGREQY
. TRBV7-7 ASSRSSVGEQF
. TRBV29-1 SVVGRTTDTQY
few TRBV19 ASSTAGTGLYEQY
few TRBV15 ATSREVKGQPQH
few TRBV29-1 LGGHGNEQF
. TRBV29-1 SVEVGSYEQY
. TRBV4-1 ASSQDRQKNIQY
few TRBV10-3 AASGKSSYNEQF
few TRBV10-3 AIRNQEGSSEAF